One sample yielded the 6 T cell receptor beta chains listed below, sequenced in a study of T cells in Graves' hyperthyroidism and ophthalmopathy. Amplified regions were TCR beta CDR3 sequences from RNA transcripts. The HTBI primer set drove a first-round RT-PCR of the TCR CDR3. Each CDR3 protein is one row after TCRdb ran MiXCR on the multiplex PCR reads. The top ten clones hold roughly 49% of a sample with 200,000 or so distinct CDR3 sequences, about a sixth of them seen once. Source material: blood. The receptor source for this set is a woman between 45 and 65 years old with Graves' hyperthyroidism.

In its sample, this clonotype was seen many times. V and J are TRBV11-3 and TRBJ1-1; no definite D call. V shed 3 bases and J shed 10 bases, with 12 bases lying between them. CDR3 length equals 12 residues. Germline-derived CDR1 and CDR2 are SGHNT and YENEEA. The CDR3 DNA is TGTGCCAGCAGCTTTACTGGGCTGTCAGCTTTCTTT. This sequence encodes CASSFTGLSAFF.

This clonotype has at least ten counts. V gene TRBV5-8 combines with J gene TRBJ2-1; D call uncertain. Trimming stripped 0 bases from V and 2 bases from J, with 6 bases between. The CDR3 extends over 14 amino acids. Germline lookup yields CDR1 SGHTS and CDR2 YDEGEE. The CDR3 sequence is CASSLVATYNEQFF. The CDR3 DNA reads as TGTGCCAGCAGCTTGGTGGCCACCTACAATGAGCAGTTCTTC.

This clonotype has a count of ten or more. This chain connects TRBV5-6 to TRBJ2-5; no reliable D call. The CDR3 has 14 residues. The germline CDR1 and CDR2 sequences are SGHDT and YYEEEE. Trimming removed 2 bases from V and 4 bases from J, with 12 bases in between. The CDR3 is CASSFSRVIETQYF. The CDR3 region has the DNA TGTGCCAGCAGCTTTTCCAGAGTGATAGAGACCCAGTACTTC.

This clonotype was counted a few times. The chain uses TRBV24-1 and TRBJ1-1; possibly TRBD1 for D (6 bases). The V end was cut by 4 bases, the J end by 1 base, with 9 bases between. Germline CDR1 is KGHDR and CDR2 is SFDVKD. The CDR3 runs 14 residues. CDR3 nucleotide sequence: TGTGCCACCAGTGACGCGACAGGGAACACTGAAGCTTTCTTT. Its translation: CATSDATGNTEAFF.

Many counts were recorded for this clonotype. An end of the junction differs from the germline gene, which may be a read error. The gene calls are TRBV6-2 or TRBV6-3 and TRBJ1-1; the D is unclear. Looked up from germline, CDR1 is MNHEY and CDR2 is SVGEGT. The CDR3 covers 16 residues. CDR3 bases: TGTGCCAGCAGTTACTCCCCCAGCCGACTTTCCACTCAAGCTTTCTTT. This gives the protein CASSYSPSRLSTQAFF.

This clonotype was counted ten times or more. The chain links TRBV2 to TRBJ1-1, with a tentative D call TRBD1 (5 bases). CDR1 is SNHLY, CDR2 FYNNEI, per germline. CDR3 size: 15 residues. With 2 bases removed from V and 2 bases from J, the gap between germline ends came to 12 bases. As DNA, the CDR3 is TGTGCCAGCAGTGAACGCGACAGTGAAAACACTGAAGCTTTCTTT. As protein: CASSERDSENTEAFF.